What follows are 29 T cell receptor beta chains derived from one specimen sequenced in a study of blood T cell repertoires in COVID-19. TCRdb keeps only in-frame clones here, not all; method: immunoSEQ multiplex PCR. The table lists some 190,000 clones, roughly three quarters of them singletons. The sample comprised peripheral blood. The origin of the receptors is a woman between 50 and 59 years old with active or convalescent COVID-19.

The chain carries TRBV6-6 and TRBJ1-1; D unresolved. The CDR3 runs 13 residues. Germline values: CDR1 MNHNY, CDR2 SVGAGI (reference sequence). V dropped 7 bases and J dropped 1 base, with 10 bases sitting between them. The CDR3 DNA reads as TGTGCCAGCACCAACACGGGGAACACTGAAGCTTTCTTT. It is translated as CASTNTGNTEAFF.

This chain links TRBV3-1 (or the pseudogene TRBV3-2) with TRBJ1-5; a possible D gene is TRBD1 (5 bases). V lost 1 base and J 5 bases, leaving 9 bases between the germline ends. The germline CDR1 and CDR2 sequences are LGHDT and YNNKEL (reference sequence). CDR3 length: 14 amino acids. CDR3 residues: CASSQGRGDQPQHF. The CDR3 DNA follows: TGTGCCAGCAGCCAAGGTAGGGGTGATCAGCCCCAGCATTTT.

V and J are TRBV19 and TRBJ2-5; possible D gene TRBD1, 6 bases. CDR3 length: 13 residues. V lost 3 bases, J lost 5 bases, and 10 bases lay in between. Germline V CDR1 and CDR2: LNHDA, SQIVND (reference sequence). CDR3 amino acids: CASSISGAETQYF. CDR3 DNA sequence: TGTGCCAGTAGTATTTCAGGGGCGGAGACCCAGTACTTC. Complete variable domain (other parts from reference TRBV19 and TRBJ2-5): DGGITQSPKYLFRKEGQNVTLSCEQNLNHDAMYWYRQDPGQGLRLIYYSQIVNDFQKGDIAEGYSVSREKKESFPLTVTSAQKNPTAFYLCASSISGAETQYFGPGTRLLVL.

This clone has at least ten counts. This chain joins TRBV4-2 and TRBJ2-2; D may be TRBD2 (5 bases). Germline CDR1 is LGHNA and CDR2 is YNFKEQ. This CDR3 comprises 19 residues. The V and J ends lost 0 bases and 5 bases respectively, with 22 bases between them. For the CDR3, the DNA is TGTGCCAGCAGCCAAGAAGGATCGCTGAGGGCTAGCCAAACCGGGGAGCTGTTTTTT. Its protein is CASSQEGSLRASQTGELFF.

The rearrangement links TRBV30 to TRBJ2-1; 8 nucleotides line up with TRBD2. CDR3 length: 13 residues. CDR1 and CDR2 (germline): GTSNPN, SVGIG (reference sequence). V lost 7 bases, J lost 5 bases, and 7 bases stayed unmatched. The CDR3 nucleotides read TGTGCCTTAGAGCGGGAGAGCAACAATGAGCAGTTCTTC. Translated: CALERESNNEQFF.

This chain connects TRBV4-3 to TRBJ1-1; 8 nucleotides agree with TRBD1. Losses at the gene ends were 4 bases for V and 8 bases for J; bases not matched to a gene: 6. Germline V gives CDR1 LGHNA, CDR2 YSLEER. This CDR3 is built from 13 residues. CDR3 in DNA: TGCGCCAGCAGCCTTAACCGGGACAGGGAAGCTTTCTTT. Translation: CASSLNRDREAFF.

V usage is TRBV19 and J usage is TRBJ1-2; no definite D call. The CDR3 loop spans 11 amino acids. V was trimmed by 6 bases and J by 11 bases, leaving 13 bases between them. Germline V gene data show CDR1 as LNHDA and CDR2 as SQIVND (reference sequence). The CDR3 DNA follows: TGTGCCAGTAGCGGGGAGCGCGGGTACACCTTC. It encodes CASSGERGYTF.

The table lists this clone with a count of one. This chain connects TRBV7-2 to TRBJ2-5, with 8 bases that match TRBD1. With 5 bases clipped from V and 3 bases from J, the junction kept 5 bases outside the gene matches. The CDR3 sequence is 14 residues long. CDR1 SGHTA and CDR2 FQGNSA come from the germline V gene. Here the CDR3 reads CASSETGAKETQYF. In DNA, the CDR3 is TGTGCCAGCAGCGAGACAGGGGCGAAAGAGACCCAGTACTTC.

V gene TRBV7-9 combines with J gene TRBJ2-2, with TRBD2 matching 12 bases. Germline CDR1 is SEHNR and CDR2 is FQNEAQ (reference sequence). J was trimmed by 3 bases and V by 2 bases; bases with no gene match: 7. CDR3 length equals 18 residues. The CDR3 here is CASSLPATSGRYTGELFF. In DNA, the CDR3 is TGTGCCAGCAGCTTACCCGCCACTAGCGGGAGGTACACCGGGGAGCTGTTTTTT.

The genes are TRBV9 and TRBJ2-7; weak D call: TRBD2 (5 bases). Trimming took off 0 bases at V and 4 bases at J, with 8 bases between the two ends. Germline V gene lookup returns CDR1 SGDLS and CDR2 YYNGEE. CDR3 length equals 13 residues. Here the CDR3 reads CASSVVEGYEQYF. For the CDR3, the DNA is TGTGCCAGCAGCGTAGTTGAGGGATACGAGCAGTACTTC.

This clone was observed a few times. This chain uses TRBV25-1 with TRBJ2-5, with D perhaps matching TRBD2 (7 bases). This CDR3 spans 18 amino acids. Germline CDR1 is MGHDK and CDR2 is SYGVNS. V was shortened by 1 base and J by 2 bases, with 20 bases between the two germline ends. CDR3 residues: CASSEWGVGGGFQETQYF. CDR3 nucleotides: TGTGCCAGCAGTGAATGGGGGGTTGGCGGGGGCTTTCAAGAGACCCAGTACTTC. Based on the CDR3 plus reference TRBV25-1 and TRBJ2-5, the full variable domain is EADIYQTPRYLVIGTGKKITLECSQTMGHDKMYWYQQDPGMELHLIHYSYGVNSTEKGDLSSESTVSRIRTEHFPLTLESARPSHTSQYLCASSEWGVGGGFQETQYFGPGTRLLVL.

This clone was found a few times. Other DNA sequences in this specimen translate into the identical CDR3. V usage is TRBV28 and J usage is TRBJ2-3; D is perhaps TRBD2 (6 bases). This CDR3 is 14 amino acids long. Trimming pared 3 bases from V and 2 bases from J, leaving 9 bases between. Germline V gene data show CDR1 as MDHEN and CDR2 as SYDVKM. The CDR3 spells CASSFAGSTDTQYF. The CDR3 DNA follows: TGTGCCAGCAGTTTTGCGGGATCCACAGATACGCAGTATTTT.

V and J are TRBV7-8 and TRBJ2-1; D ambiguous. From germline, CDR1 is SGHVS and CDR2 FQNEAQ. The CDR3 sequence is 12 residues long. The ends were cut back, 5 bases at V and 4 bases at J, with 6 bases in the middle. For the CDR3, the DNA is TGTGCCAGCAGCCCCACATACAATGAGCAGTTCTTC. This sequence encodes CASSPTYNEQFF.

This chain joins TRBV6-5 and TRBJ2-2; 9 bases are shared with TRBD1. Germline V gene lookup returns CDR1 MNHEY and CDR2 SVGAGI. This CDR3 is built from 15 residues. After removal of 6 bases from V and 5 bases from J, the junction contained 7 bases not matched to a gene. In DNA, the CDR3 is TGTGCCAGCAGACGCCGGACAGGGGAGACCGGGGAGCTGTTTTTT. Translating gives CASRRRTGETGELFF.

The chain combines TRBV5-1 with TRBJ2-7; D may be TRBD2 (5 bases). The CDR3 consists of 15 residues. Germline V gene data show CDR1 as SGHRS and CDR2 as YFSETQ. Trimming took off 1 base at V and 1 base at J, with 12 bases between the two ends. CDR3 bases: TGCGCCAGCAGCTTGAGGACTCCGGGATCCTACGAGCAGTACTTC. Its protein is CASSLRTPGSYEQYF.

With regard to this clone: The identical CDR3 is also encoded by other nucleotide sequences in the sample. The chain recombines TRBV30 with TRBJ2-2; D is uncertain. V was clipped by 2 bases and J by 0 bases, with 4 bases between them. From germline, CDR1 is GTSNPN and CDR2 SVGIG (reference sequence). This CDR3 has 13 amino acids. The CDR3 sequence is CAWSLTNTGELFF. The CDR3, as DNA: TGTGCCTGGAGTTTAACGAACACCGGGGAGCTGTTTTTT.

This clone was seen at least ten times. The V and J genes are TRBV5-1 and TRBJ1-1; D ambiguous. This CDR3 has 11 residues. V lost 1 base to trimming and J lost 10 bases, with 8 bases between them. Germline assignment: CDR1 SGHRS and CDR2 YFSETQ. The CDR3 DNA reads TGCGCCAGCAGCTTGAGGTCGGGAGCTTTCTTT. This sequence encodes CASSLRSGAFF.

V gene TRBV7-2 combines with J gene TRBJ1-6; no firm D call. The CDR3 runs 14 residues. Trimming left V 1 base short and J 8 bases short, with 9 bases between. Germline V lookup: CDR1 SGHTA, CDR2 FQGNSA. The chain's CDR3 is CASSLVPEDSPLHF. The CDR3 bases are TGTGCCAGCAGCTTAGTGCCTGAGGATTCACCCCTCCACTTT.

J is TRBJ2-5 and V is TRBV12-5; TRBD1 matches at 12 bases. The CDR3 is 18 amino acids. CDR1 is LGHNT and CDR2 is FRNRAP in the germline V gene. Germline trimming cut 2 bases from V and 5 bases from J; bases unmatched to any gene: 12. Here the CDR3 reads CASGLPTLGQGARETQYF. The CDR3 coding sequence is TGTGCTAGTGGTTTGCCCACCCTGGGACAGGGGGCCCGGGAGACCCAGTACTTC.

The rearrangement uses TRBV7-9 and TRBJ1-3, with D possibly being TRBD1 (6 bases). V was trimmed by 3 bases and J by 0 bases, leaving 12 bases between them. Germline CDR1 is SEHNR and CDR2 is FQNEAQ (reference sequence). CDR3 length equals 16 residues. The CDR3 coding sequence is TGTGCCAGCAGCTTTGGACAGACAAGCTCTGGAAACACCATATATTTT. It yields the protein CASSFGQTSSGNTIYF.

This chain links TRBV29-1 with TRBJ1-2, with D unresolved. CDR3 length: 12 residues. V lost 6 bases, J lost 6 bases, and 14 bases lay in between. The V gene's germline CDR1 is SQVTM and CDR2 ANQGSEA. The CDR3 sequence is CSVGVLGDGYTF. The CDR3 DNA sequence: TGCAGCGTCGGCGTATTAGGAGATGGCTACACCTTC.

The chain has TRBV30 and TRBJ1-2; no reliable D call. From germline, CDR1 is GTSNPN and CDR2 SVGIG (reference sequence). V lost 1 base, J lost 8 bases, and 8 bases lay in between. The CDR3 contains 11 residues. The CDR3 here is CAWSAGSGYTF. In nucleotides, the CDR3 is TGTGCCTGGAGTGCCGGGTCCGGCTACACCTTC.

The chain links TRBV2 to TRBJ1-5; a weak D match, TRBD1 (6 bases). V was clipped by 6 bases and J by 0 bases, with 12 bases between them. There are 15 residues in the CDR3. Germline V gives CDR1 SNHLY, CDR2 FYNNEI. In DNA, the CDR3 is TGTGCCAGCAGGGGACGGGACAATAGCAATCAGCCCCAGCATTTT. Translating gives CASRGRDNSNQPQHF.

The genes are TRBV19 and TRBJ2-5; D is unclear. From germline, CDR1 is LNHDA and CDR2 SQIVND (reference sequence). Trimming shortened V by 3 bases and J by 2 bases, and 10 bases separated the two germline ends. The CDR3 has 14 residues. CDR3 residues: CASSMLQNQETQYF. As DNA, the CDR3 is TGTGCCAGTAGTATGCTACAGAATCAAGAGACCCAGTACTTC.

This clone was detected ten times or more. Other nucleotide sequences from this sample produce the same CDR3. This chain joins TRBV6-2 or TRBV6-3 and TRBJ1-5, with D unclear. CDR1 is MNHEY, CDR2 SVGEGT, per germline. CDR3 length equals 16 residues. Trimming removed 0 bases at V and 1 base at J, with 10 bases between. The CDR3 sequence: CASSYSGALSNQPQHF. CDR3 nucleotide sequence: TGTGCCAGCAGTTACTCGGGCGCTTTGAGCAATCAGCCCCAGCATTTT.

The chain employs TRBV4-3 and TRBJ1-1, with a tentative D call TRBD1 (5 bases). The V gene lost 0 bases and the J gene lost 1 base, with 15 bases spanning the gap. The germline gives CDR1 LGHNA, CDR2 YSLEER. CDR3 length: 17 residues. The CDR3 reads CASSQDPPRGGNTEAFF. In DNA form, the CDR3 reads TGCGCCAGCAGCCAAGACCCCCCGCGGGGGGGGAACACTGAAGCTTTCTTT.

The chain recombines TRBV3-1 (or the pseudogene TRBV3-2) with TRBJ1-4, with unresolved D. CDR1 is LGHDT, CDR2 YNNKEL, per germline (reference sequence). V dropped 4 bases and J dropped 2 bases, with 5 bases sitting between them. The CDR3 has 13 residues. The CDR3 here is CASSPLTNEKLFF. The CDR3 nucleotides are TGTGCCAGCAGCCCACTTACTAATGAAAAACTGTTTTTT.

The chain joins TRBV4-2 to TRBJ2-7; TRBD2 agrees at 9 bases. V lost 0 bases, J lost 2 bases, and 2 bases stayed unmatched. The CDR3 totals 15 residues. CDR1 and CDR2 from the germline V gene are LGHNA and YNFKEQ. DNA of the CDR3: TGTGCCAGCAGCCAAGAGGCTAGCGGGACCTACGAGCAGTACTTC. It is translated as CASSQEASGTYEQYF.

At least ten counts were recorded for this clone. The chain joins TRBV6-2 or TRBV6-3 to TRBJ2-5; 8 positions agree with TRBD1. J was trimmed by 2 bases and V by 4 bases; bases with no gene match: 6. The CDR3 spans 15 residues. Germline V CDR1 and CDR2: MNHEY, SVGEGT. The CDR3 here is CASSLGQGPQETQYF. The CDR3 DNA sequence: TGTGCCAGCAGTTTAGGACAGGGCCCTCAAGAGACCCAGTACTTC.